These 29 T cell receptor beta chains were all obtained from the same sample, sequenced in a study of OX40 agonist ivuxolimab in advanced cancers. Only in-frame clones appear in the TCRdb table, and some are missing; sequencing was by immunoSEQ multiplex PCR. The profile shows tens of thousands of clones, about nine tenths of them singletons. The sample consisted of CD4+ or CD8+ T cells sorted from blood, taken in a trial of the OX40 agonist ivuxolimab. The receptors were gathered from an adult with an advanced solid tumor such as melanoma, head and neck, liver or kidney cancer.

V is TRBV2 and J is TRBJ1-1; 7 positions match TRBD1. V was clipped by 6 bases and J by 4 bases; unmatched bases: 2. From germline, CDR1 is SNHLY and CDR2 FYNNEI. The CDR3 contains 12 residues. CDR3 nucleotides: TGTGCCAGCAGACAGGGGAGCACTGAAGCTTTCTTT. Translated, it gives CASRQGSTEAFF.

V usage is TRBV5-1 and J usage is TRBJ2-5, with D perhaps matching TRBD2 (5 bases). The J call may be in error: the DNA end matches TRBJ2-7 better. There are 13 residues in the CDR3. CDR1 and CDR2 (germline): SGHRS, YFSETQ. CDR3 region: CASSFLRGYEQYF. DNA for the CDR3: TGCGCCAGCAGCTTCCTGCGAGGGTACGAGCAGTACTTC.

V gene TRBV5-6 combines with J gene TRBJ1-2; TRBD1 agrees at 9 bases. Germline V gene sequence: CDR1 SGHDT, CDR2 YYEEEE. This CDR3 comprises 15 residues. J gave up 2 bases and V 2 bases, and 4 bases lay outside the gene matches. CDR3 bases: TGTGCCAGCAGCTTCCGGGACAGGGAGAACTATGGCTACACCTTC. Its translation is CASSFRDRENYGYTF.

The V gene is TRBV25-1, the J gene TRBJ1-2; D unresolved. CDR1 and CDR2 (germline): MGHDK, SYGVNS. Trimming took 3 bases from V and 0 from J, leaving 5 bases between them. CDR3 length equals 13 residues. The CDR3 here is CASSEGANYGYTF. Written as DNA, the CDR3 is TGTGCCAGCAGTGAGGGAGCTAACTATGGCTACACCTTC.

The CDR3 sequence: CASSEIFGSADTQYF. CDR3 nucleotide sequence: TGTGCCAGCAGTGAGATCTTTGGTAGCGCAGATACGCAGTATTTT. The rearrangement links TRBV2 to TRBJ2-3; TRBD2 might be the D (5 bases). The CDR3 is made up of 15 amino acids. Germline CDR1 SNHLY, CDR2 FYNNEI. V gave up 3 bases and J gave up 4 bases, with 14 bases separating them. Full variable domain (rest looked up from reference TRBV2 and TRBJ2-3): EPEVTQTPSHQVTQMGQEVILRCVPISNHLYFYWYRQILGQKVEFLVSFYNNEISEKSEIFDDQFSVERPDGSNFTLKIRSTKLEDSAMYFCASSEIFGSADTQYFGPGTRLTVL.

V and J are TRBV5-1 and TRBJ2-2, with 8 bases that match TRBD1. CDR1 is SGHRS and CDR2 is YFSETQ in the germline V gene. The V gene end was trimmed by 2 bases and the J gene end by 2 bases; junction bases not matched to a gene: 5. This CDR3 region has 16 residues. The CDR3 is CASSFLGQGNTGELFF. The CDR3, as DNA: TGCGCCAGCAGCTTTTTAGGACAGGGTAACACCGGGGAGCTGTTTTTT.

The rearrangement uses TRBV9 and TRBJ2-2, with 10 bases identical to TRBD2. This CDR3 region has 15 residues. Trimming cost V 3 bases and J 6 bases; bases outside gene matches: 5. The germline V gene encodes CDR1 SGDLS and CDR2 YYNGEE. CDR3 DNA: TGTGCCAGCAGCGGTAGCGGGAGGTTCCCCGGGGAGCTGTTTTTT. Translating it yields CASSGSGRFPGELFF.

A single count supports this clone. The V call is TRBV21-1, the J call TRBJ2-7; the DNA was not used to check the table's D call, TRBD2. TRBV21-1 is given as a pseudogene. The CDR3 runs to 12 residues. The CDR3 here is CASRELSYEQYF. The CDR3 bases are TGTGCTTCCCGAGAGCTCTCCTACGAGCAGTACTTC.

This clone appeared a single time. The V and J genes are TRBV6-1 and TRBJ1-2; D gene uncertain. The length of the CDR3 is 12 residues. V was pared by 5 bases and J by 8 bases, with 12 bases between. Looked up from germline, CDR1 is MNHNS and CDR2 is SASEGT. In DNA, the CDR3 is TGTGCCAGCAGTCCCGTTGTTGGAGGCTACACCTTC. Its translation: CASSPVVGGYTF.

The rearrangement uses TRBV10-2 and TRBJ1-1; D may be TRBD1 (6 bases). Between the trimmed V and J ends, which lost 6 bases and 4 bases, there was a span of 12 bases. The V gene's germline CDR1 is WSHSY and CDR2 SAAADI. This CDR3 is 13 amino acids long. CDR3 protein: CASRSRGRTEAFF. The CDR3 nucleotides read TGCGCCAGCAGGTCCAGGGGTCGCACTGAAGCTTTCTTT.

The chain joins TRBV10-3 to TRBJ1-3; possibly TRBD1 for D (5 bases). Looked up from germline, CDR1 is ENHRY and CDR2 is SYGVKD. There are 14 residues in the CDR3. The V and J ends lost 6 bases and 4 bases respectively, with 13 bases between them. The CDR3 coding sequence is TGTGCCATCAGGTCAGGGCTGACGGGAAACACCATATATTTT. Its translation: CAIRSGLTGNTIYF.

This clone was found a few times. V gene TRBV30 combines with J gene TRBJ1-5; no firm D call. The germline V and J ends were trimmed by 2 bases and 4 bases, with 9 bases remaining between them. From germline, CDR1 is GTSNPN and CDR2 SVGIG (reference sequence). CDR3 length equals 13 residues. The DNA of the CDR3 is TGTGCCTGGAGTTGGCAAGGTAATCAGCCCCAGCATTTT. Its protein is CAWSWQGNQPQHF.

The genes are TRBV6-1 and TRBJ2-5; TRBD2 aligns across 9 bases. Germline assignment: CDR1 MNHNS and CDR2 SASEGT. V was pared by 8 bases and J by 7 bases, with 8 bases of the junction left unmatched. The CDR3 sequence is 13 residues long. The CDR3 spells CASVLAGKGTQYF. CDR3 DNA: TGTGCCAGCGTGCTAGCGGGAAAGGGGACCCAGTACTTC.

The V gene is TRBV5-1, the J gene TRBJ2-5; possible D gene TRBD2, 6 bases. The V end lost 0 bases, the J end lost 5 bases, and 14 bases lay between the germline ends. Germline loops: CDR1 SGHRS, CDR2 YFSETQ. This CDR3 is 15 amino acids long. The CDR3 protein is CASSLGAGPGETQYF. CDR3 DNA sequence: TGCGCCAGCAGCTTGGGGGCGGGGCCTGGGGAGACCCAGTACTTC.

This clone has only a few counts. The J gene is TRBJ2-1, the V gene TRBV19, with 9 bases aligning to TRBD2. In germline, CDR1 is LNHDA, CDR2 SQIVND (reference sequence). V was clipped by 4 bases and J by 0 bases; unmatched bases: 1. This CDR3 comprises 15 residues. The CDR3 nucleotides read TGTGCCAGTAGTAAGACTAGCGGCTCCTACAATGAGCAGTTCTTC. This gives the protein CASSKTSGSYNEQFF.

The chain combines TRBV19 with TRBJ2-1; D tentatively fits TRBD1 or TRBD2 (5 bases each). V was pared by 3 bases and J by 0 bases, with 12 bases between. CDR1 is LNHDA and CDR2 is SQIVND in the germline V gene (reference sequence). There are 16 residues in the CDR3. The CDR3 here is CASSMGPRVSYNEQFF. In DNA form, the CDR3 reads TGTGCCAGTAGTATGGGACCCCGGGTCTCCTACAATGAGCAGTTCTTC.

V is TRBV5-4 and J is TRBJ2-7; possibly TRBD2 for D (7 bases). The V end lost 3 bases, the J end lost 2 bases, and 21 bases lay between the germline ends. The CDR3 length is 17 residues. Germline CDR1 reads SGHNT; CDR2 reads YYREEE (reference sequence). The CDR3, as DNA: TGTGCCAGCAGCTCGGCCCGGGGGGCTAGCGGCCCCTACGAGCAGTACTTC. It codes for CASSSARGASGPYEQYF.

This clone was counted between two and nine times. The chain joins TRBV19 to TRBJ2-1, with D possibly matching TRBD1 (5 bases). Trimming stripped 3 bases from V and 10 bases from J, with 10 bases between. Germline values: CDR1 LNHDA, CDR2 SQIVND (reference sequence). This CDR3 is built from 12 residues. The CDR3 sequence: CASSMRQGEQFF. As DNA, the CDR3 is TGTGCCAGTAGTATGCGGCAGGGCGAGCAGTTCTTC.

This clone was seen just once. This chain connects TRBV5-4 to TRBJ2-7, with 7 bases that match TRBD1. The CDR3 totals 14 residues. In germline, CDR1 is SGHNT, CDR2 YYREEE (reference sequence). J lost 2 bases, V lost 4 bases, and 6 bases had no gene match. CDR3 loop: CASSRTGEAYEQYF. The DNA for the CDR3 is TGTGCCAGCAGCAGAACAGGGGAAGCCTACGAGCAGTACTTC.

The chain uses TRBV7-2 and TRBJ2-5; 10 bases agree with TRBD2. In germline, CDR1 is SGHTA, CDR2 FQGNSA. CDR3 size: 17 residues. V lost 1 base to trimming and J lost 5 bases; unmatched junction nucleotides: 10. The DNA of the CDR3 is TGTGCCAGCAGCTTAGAAGGGAGACTAGCGGGTCTGGAGACCCAGTACTTC. It is translated as CASSLEGRLAGLETQYF.

The chain couples TRBV7-8 to TRBJ1-2; D is unclear. Trimming shortened V by 5 bases and J by 0 bases, and 13 bases separated the two germline ends. Germline V gene sequence: CDR1 SGHVS, CDR2 FQNEAQ. This CDR3 spans 15 amino acids. For the CDR3, the DNA is TGTGCCAGCAGCCCCACGAGGAGTTCTAACTATGGCTACACCTTC. This gives the protein CASSPTRSSNYGYTF.

This chain joins TRBV11-2 and TRBJ2-7; 7 positions match TRBD2. This CDR3 is built from 14 residues. Germline-derived CDR1 and CDR2 are SGHAT and FQNNGV. The V gene end was trimmed by 5 bases and the J gene end by 2 bases; junction bases not matched to a gene: 6. The CDR3 region has the DNA TGTGCCAGCAGCGCCTCGGGGGGTACCTACGAGCAGTACTTC. As protein: CASSASGGTYEQYF.

This rearrangement joins TRBV7-9 to TRBJ1-4; 7 bases agree with TRBD1. Trimming took 6 bases from V and 8 from J; bases not matched to a gene: 6. CDR1 SEHNR and CDR2 FQNEAQ come from the germline V gene (reference sequence). The CDR3 is made up of 13 amino acids. The CDR3: CASSWDSGEKLFF. The CDR3 DNA follows: TGTGCCAGCAGTTGGGACAGTGGCGAAAAACTGTTTTTT.

The V and J genes are TRBV29-1 and TRBJ2-5; 8 bases align to TRBD2. Germline CDR1 reads SQVTM; CDR2 reads ANQGSEA. The CDR3 is made up of 13 amino acids. V lost 3 bases and J lost 4; bases outside the gene matches: 4. The CDR3 bases are TGCAGCGTTGAGGGACTAGTAGGAGAGACCCAGTACTTC. It specifies CSVEGLVGETQYF. Filled out from reference TRBV29-1 and TRBJ2-5, the complete variable domain reads SAVISQKPSRDICQRGTSLTIQCQVDSQVTMMFWYRQQPGQSLTLIATANQGSEATYESGFVIDKFPISRPNLTFSTLTVSNMSPEDSSIYLCSVEGLVGETQYFGPGTRLLVL.

The chain joins TRBV19 to TRBJ1-4; TRBD1 might be the D (5 bases). Trimming took off 10 bases at V and 3 bases at J, with 15 bases between the two ends. The CDR3 has 14 amino acids. The germline V gene has CDR1 LNHDA and CDR2 SQIVND (reference sequence). CDR3 DNA: TGTGCCACTCAAACGCAGGGTTCTAATGAAAAACTGTTTTTT. Protein sequence: CATQTQGSNEKLFF.

About this clone itself: A junction boundary mismatches the germline segment, possibly from a read error. J is TRBJ2-2 and V is TRBV7-7; D is unresolved. This CDR3 spans 15 amino acids. Germline V gene data show CDR1 as SSHAT and CDR2 as FNYEAQ (reference sequence). The DNA of the CDR3 is TGTGCTAGCAGCTCTTCTGGCTCCAACACCGGGGAGCTGTTTTTT. Encoded protein: CASSSSGSNTGELFF.

This chain joins TRBV28 and TRBJ1-4, with D unresolved. The CDR3 spans 13 residues. Trimming stripped 6 bases from V and 0 bases from J, with 5 bases between. The germline gives CDR1 MDHEN, CDR2 SYDVKM. The CDR3 nucleotides are TGTGCCAGCAGGCCCCCAACTAATGAAAAACTGTTTTTT. Translating it yields CASRPPTNEKLFF.

The chain uses TRBV5-4 and TRBJ2-2; 7 nucleotides agree with TRBD2. Germline CDR1 reads SGHNT; CDR2 reads YYREEE (reference sequence). The CDR3 runs to 16 residues. With 0 bases clipped from V and 6 bases from J, the junction kept 8 bases outside the gene matches. The CDR3 spells CASSLAGTIFSGELFF. CDR3 nucleotides: TGTGCCAGCAGCTTGGCCGGGACTATTTTTTCCGGGGAGCTGTTTTTT.

The rearrangement links TRBV6-1 to TRBJ2-4; unclear D gene. In germline, CDR1 is MNHNS, CDR2 SASEGT. The CDR3 is 13 amino acids. V was clipped by 4 bases and J by 0 bases, with 4 bases between them. In DNA form, the CDR3 reads TGTGCCAGCAGTGGATTAGCCAAAAACATTCAGTACTTC. Its translation is CASSGLAKNIQYF.